This TCR beta chain came from a study of blood T cell repertoires in COVID-19. Germline V gene sequence: CDR1 SGHAT, CDR2 FQNNGV. The CDR3 totals 13 residues. V gave up 0 bases and J gave up 6 bases, with 6 bases separating them. Only in-frame clones appear in the TCRdb table, and some are missing; sequencing was by immunoSEQ multiplex PCR. This sample has under 60,000 clones, with more than 90% found just once. The sample taken for sequencing was peripheral blood. The receptor was derived from a man in his forties or fifties with active COVID-19. V and J are TRBV11-2 and TRBJ1-5, with unresolved D. This chain's CDR3 is CASSLERAQPQHF. CDR3 DNA sequence: TGTGCCAGCAGCTTAGAAAGAGCTCAGCCCCAGCATTTT.